This is a list of T cell receptor beta chains from one sample in a study of blood T cell repertoires in COVID-19. The assay was immunoSEQ multiplex PCR, and TCRdb's table has in-frame clones only and misses some. The sample shows about 140,000 clones, approximately 85% of them seen only once. The sequenced sample consisted of peripheral blood. The receptors were gathered from a man aged 45-60 years with acute or convalescent COVID-19. The CDR3 runs from the conserved cysteine through the conserved F or W. Each record gives: CDR3 protein, CDR3 DNA, J gene, clone size, V gene, D gene. The D gene is left open where the match is weak. A clone size is listed for some rows: how often the clone was seen (once, few, many), or a class if it is expanded.

CASSAPKGQTYNEQFF TGTGCCAGCAGCGCTCCCAAGGGACAAACTTACAATGAGCAGTTCTTC TRBJ2-1 once TRBV7-9 -
CASIRGISYEQYF TGTGCCAGCATCAGGGGGATCTCCTACGAGCAGTACTTC TRBJ2-7 - TRBV6-5 TRBD1
CASSFLGTVNAGELFF TGCGCCAGCAGCTTCTTAGGGACTGTTAATGCCGGGGAGCTGTTTTTT TRBJ2-2 once TRBV5-1 -
CASSQDLELLYEQYF TGTGCCAGCAGCCAAGATCTTGAACTACTCTACGAGCAGTACTTC TRBJ2-7 - TRBV4-2 -
CASSLYGGRGDFTDTQYF TGTGCCAGCAGTTTATATGGGGGACGGGGGGATTTCACAGATACGCAGTATTTT TRBJ2-3 - TRBV28 TRBD2
CASSQEGQRRTFF TGTGCCAGCAGCCAAGAGGGGCAGAGGAGAACTTTCTTT TRBJ1-1 - TRBV3-1/TRBV3-2 -
CASSLRSGTGGYYEQYF TGTGCCAGCAGCTTACGGTCCGGGACAGGAGGATACTACGAGCAGTACTTC TRBJ2-7 - TRBV11-2 TRBD1
CAISELGLGYEQYF TGTGCCATCAGTGAGTTGGGACTAGGTTACGAGCAGTACTTC TRBJ2-7 - TRBV10-3 TRBD2
CASSLVVSTDTQYF TGTGCCAGCAGCTTAGTCGTCAGCACAGATACGCAGTATTTT TRBJ2-3 - TRBV7-9 -
CASSQVTTRTDTQYF TGTGCCAGCAGCCAAGTAACTACCCGGACAGATACGCAGTATTTT TRBJ2-3 - TRBV7-6 -
CASSPGTVSNEKLFF TGTGCCAGTAGTCCTGGGACAGTATCAAATGAAAAACTGTTTTTT TRBJ1-4 - TRBV19 TRBD1
CASSQRQGRRQAFF TGTGCCAGCAGCCAAAGACAGGGTCGAAGGCAAGCTTTCTTT TRBJ1-1 - TRBV7-2 TRBD1
CASSLSRDSLDEQYF TGTGCCAGCAGCTTATCCCGGGACAGCCTTGACGAGCAGTACTTC TRBJ2-7 - TRBV7-9 TRBD1
CASTLTSGVTGELFF TGTGCCAGCACCCTGACTAGCGGAGTTACCGGGGAGCTGTTTTTT TRBJ2-2 - TRBV5-5 TRBD2
CASSLVYGTLDGYTF TGTGCCAGCAGCCTAGTATACGGGACACTCGATGGCTACACCTTC TRBJ1-2 few TRBV3-1/TRBV3-2 -
CASSLDTMNTEAFF TGTGCCAGCAGCCTCGACACCATGAACACTGAAGCTTTCTTT TRBJ1-1 - TRBV7-3 -
CASSPLQGREQYF TGTGCCAGCTCACCATTACAGGGGCGCGAGCAGTACTTC TRBJ2-7 few TRBV18 TRBD1
CASSQVGGRNQPQHF TGCGCCAGCAGCCAAGTCGGGGGTCGGAATCAGCCCCAGCATTTT TRBJ1-5 - TRBV4-1 -
CASSYGSSGYNEQFF TGTGCCAGTAGTTACGGGTCTAGCGGCTACAATGAGCAGTTCTTC TRBJ2-1 - TRBV19 TRBD2
CASSLGVQAPGLYEQYF TGCGCCAGCAGCTTGGGAGTACAGGCCCCAGGCCTCTACGAGCAGTACTTC TRBJ2-7 - TRBV5-1 -
CASSIAETRSGELFF TGTGCCAGTAGTATAGCCGAGACTAGATCCGGGGAGCTGTTTTTT TRBJ2-2 - TRBV19 -
CASSSSLGTGGIEAFF TGTGCCAGCAGCTCCTCTCTGGGGACAGGGGGGATTGAAGCTTTCTTT TRBJ1-1 few TRBV11-3 TRBD1
CAWSVLAGGTTDTQYF TGTGCCTGGAGTGTACTAGCGGGAGGGACCACAGATACGCAGTATTTT TRBJ2-3 - TRBV30 TRBD2
CASSLAGYGTDTQYF TGTGCCAGTTCCCTAGCGGGATATGGCACAGATACGCAGTATTTT TRBJ2-3 - TRBV27 TRBD2
CASSSFGTQYF TGTGCCAGCAGCTCTTTCGGGACCCAGTACTTC TRBJ2-5 once TRBV14 -
CASSVAMMGGGGYTF TGTGCCAGCAGCGTAGCAATGATGGGGGGTGGTGGCTACACCTTC TRBJ1-2 - TRBV9 -
CASSPRGGFSGNTIYF TGTGCCAGCAGCCCTAGGGGGGGCTTCTCTGGAAACACCATATATTTT TRBJ1-3 - TRBV7-9 -
CASSLGLDTHNEQFF TGTGCCAGCAGCTTAGGACTCGATACCCACAATGAGCAGTTCTTC TRBJ2-1 - TRBV7-8 -
CASSTRGEKLFF TGTGCCAGTAGTACCCGCGGGGAAAAACTGTTTTTT TRBJ1-4 - TRBV19 -
CASSKDGQTNEKLFF TGTGCCAGCAGCAAAGATGGGCAAACTAATGAAAAACTGTTTTTT TRBJ1-4 - TRBV21-1 -
CASISSWTGGGPQHF TGTGCCAGCATTAGTTCGTGGACAGGGGGTGGGCCCCAGCATTTT TRBJ1-5 - TRBV28 TRBD1
CASSPGKEGTEAFF TGTGCCAGCTCACCAGGAAAGGAGGGCACTGAAGCTTTCTTT TRBJ1-1 - TRBV18 -
CSGLGGYEQYF TGCAGTGGGCTAGGGGGCTACGAGCAGTACTTC TRBJ2-7 - TRBV20-1 -
CASSIGLANTEAFF TGTGCCAGTAGTATTGGGCTGGCTAACACTGAAGCTTTCTTT TRBJ1-1 - TRBV19 -
CASSQDSVNYGYTF TGTGCCAGCAGCCAAGATTCCGTGAACTATGGCTACACCTTC TRBJ1-2 - TRBV14 -
CASSQGSWESGRAETKNIQYF TGCGCCAGCAGCCAAGGCTCTTGGGAGAGCGGGAGGGCCGAGACCAAAAACATTCAGTACTTC TRBJ2-4 - TRBV4-1 TRBD2
CSASRGIPGELFF TGCAGTGCTAGTCGGGGGATTCCCGGGGAGCTGTTTTTT TRBJ2-2 - TRBV20-1 -
CASSFMEVLETQYF TGTGCCAGCAGCTTTATGGAGGTCTTAGAGACCCAGTACTTC TRBJ2-5 once TRBV7-9 -
CASSSTLILAAQETQYF TGTGCCAGCAGCTCCACCCTAATACTAGCGGCCCAAGAGACCCAGTACTTC TRBJ2-5 - TRBV11-3 TRBD2
CASSPAGASTDTQYF TGTGCCAGCAGCCCAGCGGGTGCTAGCACAGATACGCAGTATTTT TRBJ2-3 - TRBV7-2 -
CASSLGGQVYGYTF TGTGCCAGCAGCTTGGGGGGACAGGTCTATGGCTACACCTTC TRBJ1-2 - TRBV5-6 TRBD1
CASSHGGTPNYGYTF TGTGCCAGCAGCCACGGGGGTACCCCAAACTATGGCTACACCTTC TRBJ1-2 few TRBV6-5 -
CASSPATRGRGGEQYF TGCGCCAGCAGCCCCGCTACTCGCGGGAGGGGTGGCGAGCAGTACTTC TRBJ2-7 few TRBV5-1 TRBD2
CASTSVARGGTDTQYF TGTGCCAGCACCTCAGTAGCGCGGGGGGGCACAGATACGCAGTATTTT TRBJ2-3 - TRBV6-6 TRBD2
CASGTSGSRVYNEQFF TGTGCCTCGGGGACTAGCGGGAGTAGGGTCTACAATGAGCAGTTCTTC TRBJ2-1 - TRBV19 TRBD2
CASSRGPSYSADTQYF TGTGCCAGTAGTAGAGGACCTTCTTATAGCGCAGATACGCAGTATTTT TRBJ2-3 - TRBV19 -
CASSPGTSGSYEQYF TGTGCCAGCAGCCCCGGGACTAGCGGGAGTTATGAGCAGTACTTC TRBJ2-7 - TRBV7-6 TRBD2